This TCR beta chain was retrieved from a study of T cells in Graves' hyperthyroidism and ophthalmopathy. Overall study findings and caveats: Ophthalmopathy got predicted by the model a median about 6.5 months before its onset.

This clonotype came up many times. The antigen is not known. The investigators amplified TCR beta CDR3 regions from RNA transcripts. First-round RT-PCR of the TCR CDR3 relied on the HTBI primer set. MiXCR, run by TCRdb on the multiplex PCR reads, gives a single entry per CDR3 protein. The table has around 290,000 distinct CDR3 sequences, over 15% seen once. The cohort's ophthalmopathy patients, a group with duration under 3 months, had a Clinical Activity Score of at least 3 and a NOSPECS grade of at least 4. For the diagnoses, clinical symptoms, serum thyroxine and TRAb, thyroid ultrasound and orbital computed tomography were used. Isolation of PBMCs was performed on about 9.9 ml fresh peripheral blood. CDR1 and CDR2 from the germline V gene are SGHRS and YFSETQ. The CDR3 runs to 14 residues. V shed 4 bases and J shed 1 base, with 12 bases lying between them.

The gene calls are TRBV5-1 and TRBJ2-7; D may be TRBD1 (6 bases). Sequenced: blood. The clonotype was recovered from an older woman with Graves' ophthalmopathy. Here the CDR3 DNA reads TGCGCCAGCAGCGTGACAGGCGATTCCTACGAGCAGTACTTC. This sequence encodes CASSVTGDSYEQYF.